What follows are 20 T cell receptor beta chains derived from one specimen sequenced in a study of blood T cell repertoires in COVID-19. Generated by immunoSEQ multiplex PCR, the TCRdb table keeps only in-frame clones and is missing some. The table shows under 250,000 clones, with 65% to 85% occurring only once. Material for sequencing was peripheral blood. The receptors here all came from a woman in her sixties or seventies with acute or convalescent COVID-19.

The chain couples TRBV15 to TRBJ1-2; D may be TRBD1 (5 bases). The CDR3 has 13 amino acids. CDR1 is LNHNV and CDR2 is YYDKDF in the germline V gene (reference sequence). Trimming pared 1 base from V and 6 bases from J, leaving 9 bases between. Here the CDR3 DNA reads TGTGCCACCAGCAGAGGGGCAGGGCATGGCTACACCTTC. As protein: CATSRGAGHGYTF. The full variable domain, in which reference TRBV15 and TRBJ1-2 provide the parts outside the CDR3, is DAMVIQNPRYQVTQFGKPVTLSCSQTLNHNVMYWYQQKSSQAPKLLFHYYDKDFNNEADTPDNFQSRRPNTSFCFLDIRSPGLGDTAMYLCATSRGAGHGYTFGSGTRLTVV.

The J gene is TRBJ1-2, the V gene TRBV7-2; D perhaps matches TRBD1 (6 bases). There are 12 residues in the CDR3. V was cut by 7 bases and J by 3 bases, with 9 bases left in between. The germline gives CDR1 SGHTA, CDR2 FQGNSA. CDR3 nucleotide sequence: TGTGCCAGCAAGACAGGTTACTATGGCTACACCTTC. Its protein product is CASKTGYYGYTF.

J is TRBJ2-1 and V is TRBV19; 12 positions match TRBD2. Trimming at V came to 6 bases and at J to 4 bases, leaving 4 bases not matched to a gene. The CDR3 has 15 amino acids. Germline CDR1 and CDR2: LNHDA and SQIVND (reference sequence). The CDR3 DNA sequence: TGTGCCAGTAGGGCCGGACTAGCGGGGTACAATGAGCAGTTCTTC. Its protein product is CASRAGLAGYNEQFF.

The chain couples TRBV20-1 to TRBJ1-1; D is uncertain. CDR1 and CDR2 (germline): DFQATT, SNEGSKA (reference sequence). The CDR3 totals 11 residues. V shed 1 base and J shed 8 bases, with 8 bases lying between them. DNA of the CDR3: TGCAGTGCTAGAGTAGTAAACGAAGCTTTCTTT. It yields the protein CSARVVNEAFF.

J is TRBJ1-1 and V is TRBV16, with 9 bases that match TRBD1. Trimming cost V 2 bases and J 4 bases; bases outside gene matches: 17. CDR1 is KGHSY and CDR2 is FQNENV in the germline V gene. The CDR3 loop spans 19 amino acids. The CDR3 spells CASSQPIFGTGRVGTEAFF. The DNA for the CDR3 is TGTGCCAGCAGCCAACCAATCTTCGGGACAGGGAGGGTGGGCACTGAAGCTTTCTTT.

V gene TRBV3-1 (or the pseudogene TRBV3-2) combines with J gene TRBJ2-1; TRBD2 might be the D (6 bases). Germline CDR1 reads LGHDT; CDR2 reads YNNKEL (reference sequence). Trimming cost V 4 bases and J 8 bases, with 12 bases left between them. CDR3 length: 13 residues. The CDR3 DNA reads TGTGCCAGCAGCCTGGGGGGTCGCTATGAGCAGTTCTTC. Amino acids: CASSLGGRYEQFF.

This rearrangement joins TRBV23-1 to TRBJ2-5; 15 bases line up with TRBD2. TRBV23-1 is designated an ORF whose function remains uncertain. Trimming took 0 bases from V and 5 from J; bases not matched to a gene: 22. CDR3 length equals 23 residues. CDR3 sequence reads: CASSQSVTPGLAGGQLARETQYF. CDR3 coding DNA: TGCGCCAGCAGTCAATCGGTAACCCCGGGACTAGCGGGGGGCCAACTGGCCCGGGAGACCCAGTACTTC.

This clone was counted between two and nine times. The V and J genes are TRBV7-2 and TRBJ1-5; the match to TRBD1 covers 8 bases. J gave up 0 bases and V 3 bases, and 7 bases lay outside the gene matches. CDR1 is SGHTA and CDR2 is FQGNSA in the germline V gene. This CDR3 is 17 amino acids long. The CDR3 region has the DNA TGTGCCAGCAGCTTCCGGGACAGGAGATATAGCAATCAGCCCCAGCATTTT. This encodes CASSFRDRRYSNQPQHF. The entire variable domain, with the rest obtained from reference TRBV7-2 and TRBJ1-5, is as follows: GAGVSQSPSNKVTEKGKDVELRCDPISGHTALYWYRQSLGQGLEFLIYFQGNSAPDKSGLPSDRFSAERTGGSVSTLTIQRTQQEDSAVYLCASSFRDRRYSNQPQHFGDGTRLSIL.

The chain joins TRBV19 to TRBJ1-2, with a possible D match to TRBD1 (6 bases). The CDR3 has 14 residues. Germline V lookup: CDR1 LNHDA, CDR2 SQIVND (reference sequence). The V end lost 4 bases, the J end lost 3 bases, and 12 bases lay between the germline ends. The DNA for the CDR3 is TGTGCCAGTAGTACGGCCGGGACACACTATGGCTACACCTTC. It is translated as CASSTAGTHYGYTF.

This chain uses TRBV18 with TRBJ2-1, with TRBD2 matching 8 bases. V was pared by 0 bases and J by 8 bases, with 6 bases of the junction left unmatched. The germline V gene encodes CDR1 KGHSH and CDR2 LQKENI. CDR3 length: 15 residues. The CDR3 loop reads CASSPPNGGADEQFF. DNA of the CDR3: TGTGCCAGCTCACCACCGAACGGGGGGGCAGATGAGCAGTTCTTC.

This chain joins TRBV7-9 and TRBJ1-6; D is ambiguous. Between the trimmed V and J ends, which lost 1 base and 8 bases, there was a span of 9 bases. The CDR3 consists of 14 residues. Germline V lookup: CDR1 SEHNR, CDR2 FQNEAQ (reference sequence). CDR3 bases: TGTGCCAGCAGCTTAGGTCTCGGGGATTCACCCCTCCACTTT. Translation gives CASSLGLGDSPLHF.

This clone was counted a few times. The V and J genes are TRBV30 and TRBJ1-2; 9 bases fit TRBD1. The CDR3 length is 18 residues. Germline values: CDR1 GTSNPN, CDR2 SVGIG (reference sequence). J gave up 4 bases and V 3 bases, and 18 bases lay outside the gene matches. The CDR3, as DNA: TGTGCCTGGAGGGCCTTGGGCACAGGGGGCGCAAGTTCCTATGGCTACACCTTC. The encoded protein is CAWRALGTGGASSYGYTF.

The V call is TRBV19, the J call TRBJ2-1; a possible D gene is TRBD2 (5 bases). Germline V gene lookup returns CDR1 LNHDA and CDR2 SQIVND (reference sequence). This CDR3 has 13 amino acids. V lost 3 bases and J lost 4, with 7 bases in between. In DNA, the CDR3 is TGTGCCAGTAGTATTGCGGGTTACAATGAGCAGTTCTTC. Protein product: CASSIAGYNEQFF.

In DNA, the CDR3 is TGTGCCAGCAGCGGATGGCCGCTGACAGGGGGTGGCGGTGAGCAGTTCTTC. It codes for CASSGWPLTGGGGEQFF. The chain uses TRBV3-1 (or the pseudogene TRBV3-2) and TRBJ2-1; 9 bases map to TRBD1. The CDR3 has 17 amino acids. The J segment lost 9 bases and the V segment lost 5 bases, leaving 17 bases of the junction unmatched. From germline, CDR1 is LGHDT and CDR2 YNNKEL (reference sequence).

The DNA for the CDR3 is TGTGCCAGCAGGTCTCTCGCTCCGCCGGGACAGGGCGGCTATGGCTACACCTTC. It specifies CASRSLAPPGQGGYGYTF. The chain is built from TRBV7-3 and TRBJ1-2; 9 bases agree with TRBD1. CDR1 and CDR2 (germline): SGHTA, FQGTGA. The CDR3 loop spans 18 amino acids. V shed 6 bases, J shed 4 bases, and the junction held 18 bases outside the gene matches.

The V gene is TRBV19, the J gene TRBJ2-3; 7 positions match TRBD2. Germline V gene data show CDR1 as LNHDA and CDR2 as SQIVND (reference sequence). V shed 2 bases, J shed 2 bases, and the junction held 4 bases outside the gene matches. The CDR3 totals 15 residues. Here the CDR3 reads CASSIRGLDTDTQYF. CDR3 nucleotides: TGTGCCAGTAGTATAAGAGGACTAGACACAGATACGCAGTATTTT.

This chain links TRBV3-1 (or the pseudogene TRBV3-2) with TRBJ1-1; no reliable D call. Germline V gene data show CDR1 as LGHDT and CDR2 as YNNKEL (reference sequence). V lost 1 base to trimming and J lost 7 bases, with 10 bases between them. The CDR3 loop spans 13 amino acids. CDR3 in amino acids: CASSQVGGNEAFF. CDR3 nucleotide sequence: TGTGCCAGCAGCCAAGTCGGAGGAAATGAAGCTTTCTTT.

The V gene is TRBV6-5, the J gene TRBJ1-1; D possibly corresponds to TRBD1 (6 bases). Between the trimmed V and J ends, which lost 2 bases and 6 bases, there was a span of 16 bases. The CDR3 totals 15 residues. Germline CDR1 MNHEY, CDR2 SVGAGI. CDR3 residues: CASSYTQGMKSEAFF. CDR3 coding DNA: TGTGCCAGCAGTTACACCCAGGGGATGAAGTCTGAAGCTTTCTTT.

A remark on this clone: This sample includes further DNA sequences coding for the same CDR3. The V call is TRBV7-2, the J call TRBJ2-7; TRBD1 matches 7 bases. The CDR3 runs 14 residues. Trimming took 1 base from V and 1 from J; bases not matched to a gene: 1. Germline assignment: CDR1 SGHTA and CDR2 FQGNSA. CDR3 nucleotide sequence: TGTGCCAGCAGCTTAGGGACAGGATCCTACGAGCAGTACTTC. This translates into CASSLGTGSYEQYF.

The chain combines TRBV27 with TRBJ1-2; 7 bases are a match to TRBD1. Germline CDR1 reads MNHEY; CDR2 reads SMNVEV (reference sequence). This CDR3 spans 14 amino acids. Losses at the gene ends were 3 bases for V and 8 bases for J; bases not matched to a gene: 9. The CDR3 coding sequence is TGTGCCAGCAGTTTTCGACAGGGCCTTAGGGGCTACACCTTC. Protein product: CASSFRQGLRGYTF.